Listed here are 18 T cell receptor beta chains from one sample, sequenced in a study of blood T cells in healthy people across ages. The use of a sample-barcoded 5' primer and a J-beta primer mix characterized a second PCR of roughly 6 to 11 cycles. TCRdb re-derived calls from the 5' RACE reads in MiXCR, one entry per CDR3 protein. The data hold around 650,000 distinct CDR3 sequences, with roughly 32% observed a single time. The sample comprised blood. The receptors originated from a woman over 75 in good health.

Comment on this clonotype: This may arise from a read error, as a much more abundant clone is one base away. This sequence joins TRBV10-3 and TRBJ2-2, with D maybe TRBD1 (6 bases). CDR3 size: 16 residues. Germline V gene sequence: CDR1 ENHRY, CDR2 SYGVKD. CDR3 DNA: TGTGCCATCAGTGAGTTGGGACAATGGAACATCGGGGAGCTGTTTTTT. This translates into CAISELGQWNIGELFF.

This chain joins TRBV6-2 or TRBV6-3 and TRBJ1-1; D perhaps matches TRBD1 (5 bases). The CDR3 contains 13 residues. Germline values: CDR1 MNHEY, CDR2 SVGEGT. The germline V and J ends were trimmed by 5 bases and 5 bases, with 12 bases remaining between them. In DNA, the CDR3 is TGTGCCAGCAGTGCCCGGGGGGGGACTGAAGCTTTCTTT. This codes for CASSARGGTEAFF.

This clonotype was counted between two and nine times. V and J are TRBV15 and TRBJ2-1; D gene ambiguous. Looked up from germline, CDR1 is LNHNV and CDR2 is YYDKDF (reference sequence). This CDR3 is built from 15 residues. V gave up 0 bases and J gave up 7 bases, with 13 bases separating them. The CDR3 nucleotides read TGTGCCACCAGCAGAGAGAGACTCCCGCAGAATGAGCAGTTCTTC. Amino acids: CATSRERLPQNEQFF. Complete variable domain (other parts from reference TRBV15 and TRBJ2-1): DAMVIQNPRYQVTQFGKPVTLSCSQTLNHNVMYWYQQKSSQAPKLLFHYYDKDFNNEADTPDNFQSRRPNTSFCFLDIRSPGLGDTAMYLCATSRERLPQNEQFFGPGTRLTVL.

This clonotype has only a few counts. V and J are TRBV20-1 and TRBJ1-6; D is unclear. Germline assignment: CDR1 DFQATT and CDR2 SNEGSKA (reference sequence). CDR3 length: 13 amino acids. Deletions cut 3 bases from V and 4 bases from J, with 7 bases between. For the CDR3, the DNA is TGCAGTGCTAGCCCCCAGTATAATTCACCCCTCCACTTT. Its translation is CSASPQYNSPLHF.

Comments on this clonotype: One end of the junction is discordant with germline, which a read error may explain. The chain carries TRBV10-2 and TRBJ2-1; 8 bases fit TRBD2. The germline gives CDR1 WSHSY, CDR2 SAAADI. CDR3 length: 14 amino acids. The DNA of the CDR3 is TGTGCCAGCAGTGGGGGACTAGCCTACAATGAGCAGTTCTTC. Encoded protein: CASSGGLAYNEQFF.

This clonotype was observed a handful of times. Just one base apart from a much larger clone, this may be a read error. J is TRBJ2-3 and V is TRBV10-3; 13 bases match TRBD2. With 8 bases clipped from V and 5 bases from J, the junction kept 10 bases outside the gene matches. This CDR3 has 16 amino acids. CDR1 is ENHRY and CDR2 is SYGVKD in the germline V gene. In nucleotides, the CDR3 is TGTGCCATCGGGACGACTAGCGGGGGGCGGCAAGATACGCAGTATTTT. It encodes CAIGTTSGGRQDTQYF.

This clonotype was recorded many times. V and J are TRBV20-1 and TRBJ2-3; a possible D gene is TRBD1 (7 bases). From germline, CDR1 is DFQATT and CDR2 SNEGSKA (reference sequence). The CDR3 consists of 16 residues. Trimming took off 5 bases at V and 1 base at J, with 19 bases between the two ends. The CDR3 sequence: CSADGGGTRGTDTQYF. The CDR3 bases are TGCAGTGCTGACGGAGGGGGCACCCGGGGCACAGATACGCAGTATTTT.

This clonotype was counted ten times or more. The CDR3 protein is CASSLSQGDYGYTF. Written as DNA, the CDR3 is TGTGCCAGCAGCTTAAGCCAGGGAGACTATGGCTACACCTTC. This chain links TRBV7-2 with TRBJ1-2; tentatively, D is TRBD1 (5 bases). The CDR3 covers 14 residues. Germline values: CDR1 SGHTA, CDR2 FQGNSA. The germline V and J ends were trimmed by 2 bases and 3 bases, with 10 bases remaining between them.

V gene TRBV5-6 combines with J gene TRBJ2-1, with a possible D match to TRBD2 (6 bases). V was clipped by 5 bases and J by 13 bases, with 19 bases between them. The CDR3 length is 13 residues. Looked up from germline, CDR1 is SGHDT and CDR2 is YYEEEE. CDR3 sequence (DNA): TGTGCCAGCAGGACTAGTAATCAAGACACCCAGTTCTTC. Translation: CASRTSNQDTQFF.

The chain uses TRBV20-1 and TRBJ2-7; the D gene is possibly TRBD2 (6 bases). The CDR3 has 11 residues. The germline CDR1 and CDR2 sequences are DFQATT and SNEGSKA (reference sequence). The germline V and J ends were trimmed by 3 bases and 7 bases, with 10 bases remaining between them. CDR3 loop: CSARVGGEQYF. The CDR3 nucleotides read TGCAGTGCTAGGGTCGGAGGGGAGCAGTACTTC.

As concerns this clonotype: One base away lies a much larger clone, so this may be a sequencing read error. This sequence joins TRBV20-1 and TRBJ1-1; D not resolved. The CDR3 consists of 13 residues. Trimming cost V 5 bases and J 8 bases, with 18 bases left between them. The germline CDR1 and CDR2 sequences are DFQATT and SNEGSKA (reference sequence). DNA for the CDR3: TGCAGTGCTGATTCTTCGCCCCGGCCCGAAGCTTTCTTT. As protein: CSADSSPRPEAFF.

This clonotype was seen at least ten times. The V call is TRBV29-1, the J call TRBJ2-3; possible D gene TRBD1, 5 bases. Per the germline V gene, CDR1 is SQVTM and CDR2 is ANQGSEA. V shed 6 bases and J shed 3 bases, with 19 bases lying between them. The CDR3 totals 15 residues. CDR3 nucleotide sequence: TGCAGCGTGGTTAAGACAGACCCGAGGACAGATACGCAGTATTTT. Translation: CSVVKTDPRTDTQYF.

The rearrangement uses TRBV20-1 and TRBJ2-3, with D perhaps TRBD1 (5 bases). The CDR3 sequence is 17 residues long. Trimming took 3 bases from V and 4 from J, leaving 23 bases between them. Germline loops: CDR1 DFQATT, CDR2 SNEGSKA (reference sequence). CDR3 region: CSARDLLSTVVSDTQYF. For the CDR3, the DNA is TGCAGTGCTAGGGACCTACTTTCGACAGTAGTCTCAGATACGCAGTATTTT.

This clonotype was counted a few times. The chain uses TRBV7-8 and TRBJ2-1; 12 bases agree with TRBD2. Germline loops: CDR1 SGHVS, CDR2 FQNEAQ. The CDR3 is made up of 15 amino acids. V was clipped by 2 bases and J by 8 bases; unmatched bases: 4. The DNA of the CDR3 is TGTGCCAGCAGCTTACCGGGACTAGCGGGCGATGAGCAGTTCTTC. This gives the protein CASSLPGLAGDEQFF.

This clonotype was picked up a small number of times. V gene TRBV2 combines with J gene TRBJ2-3; D call uncertain. Trimming stripped 0 bases from V and 2 bases from J, with 9 bases between. The CDR3 totals 15 residues. From germline, CDR1 is SNHLY and CDR2 FYNNEI. CDR3 residues: CASSEAAPFTDTQYF. The CDR3 DNA sequence: TGTGCCAGCAGTGAAGCGGCCCCCTTCACAGATACGCAGTATTTT.

This clonotype was recorded a few times. The chain carries TRBV10-3 and TRBJ1-3, with D unclear. V lost 7 bases and J 0 bases, leaving 16 bases between the germline ends. Germline assignment: CDR1 ENHRY and CDR2 SYGVKD. The CDR3 length is 16 residues. CDR3 in amino acids: CAITKVAADSGNTIYF. CDR3 DNA sequence: TGTGCCATCACCAAGGTGGCAGCCGACTCTGGAAACACCATATATTTT.

This clonotype was seen many times. The rearrangement links TRBV6-1 to TRBJ2-3; TRBD1 aligns across 8 bases. This CDR3 is 14 amino acids long. The V and J ends lost 8 bases and 4 bases, in that order; junction bases with no gene match: 8. Germline CDR1 and CDR2: MNHNS and SASEGT. The chain's CDR3 is CASQRTGTADTQYF. As DNA, the CDR3 is TGTGCCAGCCAGCGGACAGGGACGGCAGATACGCAGTATTTT.

This clonotype was seen a handful of times. This rearrangement joins TRBV11-2 to TRBJ2-1; 8 bases align to TRBD2. The CDR3 extends over 13 amino acids. The ends lost 6 bases at V and 8 bases at J; junction bases unmatched: 6. Per germline, CDR1 SGHAT and CDR2 FQNNGV. The CDR3 protein is CASRSGLVDEQFF. CDR3 nucleotides: TGTGCCAGCAGGTCGGGACTAGTAGATGAGCAGTTCTTC.